These 20 T cell receptor beta chains were sequenced from one sample in a study of T-cell memory formation after mild COVID-19. TCRdb re-analysed the 5' RACE reads in MiXCR, keeping a single row per CDR3 protein. The sample comprises hundreds of thousands of distinct CDR3 sequences, over 15% of which are singletons, and 12% rests with the top ten. The material sequenced was PBMCs or a T cell subset sorted from them (not recorded which). Receptors originate from an adult woman who had mild COVID-19 (a few samples of this study predate the infection). Cell type and time point are not known.

This chain connects TRBV12-3 or TRBV12-4 to TRBJ1-6, with D tentatively TRBD1 (5 bases). V lost 1 base and J 8 bases, leaving 21 bases between the germline ends. The CDR3 runs to 18 residues. The CDR3 region has the DNA TGTGCCAGCAGTTTAGGGCTCAGAGGGACCGTCGGTCATTCACCCCTCCACTTT. As protein: CASSLGLRGTVGHSPLHF.

This clonotype turned up a few times. The chain joins TRBV4-1 to TRBJ2-7, with D perhaps assigned TRBD1 or TRBD2 (5 bases each). The V end was cut by 0 bases, the J end by 3 bases, with 12 bases between. The CDR3 spans 15 residues. Germline V gene sequence: CDR1 MGHRA, CDR2 YSYEKL. The CDR3 DNA reads as TGCGCCAGCAGCCAAGAGGGGACGACTTTCTACGAGCAGTACTTC. Its protein product is CASSQEGTTFYEQYF.

This clonotype turned up a few times. The genes are TRBV10-3 and TRBJ1-5, with D perhaps TRBD1 (5 bases). The V gene's germline CDR1 is ENHRY and CDR2 SYGVKD. V was clipped by 0 bases and J by 5 bases, with 8 bases between them. The length of the CDR3 is 14 residues. The DNA of the CDR3 is TGTGCCATCAGTGAGTCGGGGGGGGATCAGCCCCAGCATTTT. Protein product: CAISESGGDQPQHF.

The chain employs TRBV7-9 and TRBJ2-2, with D possibly called TRBD1 or TRBD2 (5 bases each). CDR1 is SEHNR, CDR2 FQNEAQ, per germline (reference sequence). CDR3 size: 14 residues. Trimming took off 2 bases at V and 4 bases at J, with 8 bases between the two ends. The CDR3 protein is CASSLQGTTGELFF. The DNA for the CDR3 is TGTGCCAGCAGCTTACAAGGGACCACCGGGGAGCTGTTTTTT.

This clonotype has more than one count but fewer than ten. V usage is TRBV12-3 or TRBV12-4 and J usage is TRBJ1-2; TRBD1 matches at 7 bases. J was trimmed by 4 bases and V by 6 bases; bases with no gene match: 5. The length of the CDR3 is 13 residues. In DNA, the CDR3 is TGTGCCAGCAGCCCCGACAGGGTCTATGGCTACACCTTC. It codes for CASSPDRVYGYTF.

The sample holds a few counts of this clonotype. A read error may produce the germline difference seen at one junction end. V is TRBV5-1 and J is TRBJ2-3; D unclear. In germline, CDR1 is SGHRS, CDR2 YFSETQ. The CDR3 contains 15 residues. The CDR3 DNA is TGTGCCAGCACCGACCTCTCCGCCCTCACAGATACGCAGTATTTT. Translating gives CASTDLSALTDTQYF.

The genes are TRBV5-1 and TRBJ1-1; D is perhaps TRBD1 (5 bases). The V gene's germline CDR1 is SGHRS and CDR2 YFSETQ. With 0 bases removed from V and 7 bases from J, the gap between germline ends came to 16 bases. The CDR3 consists of 15 residues. DNA for the CDR3: TGCGCCAGCAGCTTGGATGGCAGGGTCGAAGGTGAAGCTTTCTTT. Protein: CASSLDGRVEGEAFF.

The V call is TRBV10-3, the J call TRBJ2-7; D may correspond to TRBD1 or TRBD2 (6 bases each). The CDR3 is 13 amino acids. V dropped 1 base and J dropped 8 bases, with 12 bases sitting between them. Looked up from germline, CDR1 is ENHRY and CDR2 is SYGVKD. The CDR3 region is CAISEFTGTQQYF. For the CDR3, the DNA is TGTGCCATCAGTGAGTTTACAGGGACTCAGCAGTACTTC.

About this clonotype itself: With a much larger clone just one base away, this may be a read error. V gene TRBV11-2 combines with J gene TRBJ2-1; unclear D gene. The V and J ends lost 1 base and 0 bases respectively, with 7 bases between them. Germline CDR1 SGHAT, CDR2 FQNNGV. The CDR3 consists of 15 residues. CDR3 sequence: CASSLAYSSYNEQFF. Written as DNA, the CDR3 is TGTGCCAGCAGCTTAGCGTACAGCTCCTACAATGAGCAGTTCTTC.

In nucleotides, the CDR3 is TGCAGCGGTCACTCCGGGCGGGAGGGCCTGCGAGAGACCCAGTACTTC. Protein sequence: CSGHSGREGLRETQYF. The V gene is TRBV29-1, the J gene TRBJ2-5; 9 nucleotides line up with TRBD2. Germline lookup yields CDR1 SQVTM and CDR2 ANQGSEA. Trimming cost V 7 bases and J 4 bases; bases outside gene matches: 16. The CDR3 totals 16 residues.

This clonotype appeared a few times. This rearrangement joins TRBV20-1 to TRBJ1-1; D might be TRBD1 (6 bases). The germline V gene encodes CDR1 DFQATT and CDR2 SNEGSKA (reference sequence). This CDR3 region has 14 residues. Trimming stripped 0 bases from V and 5 bases from J, with 13 bases between. This CDR3 reads CSARDLPGETEAFF. CDR3 coding DNA: TGCAGTGCTAGAGATCTGCCAGGGGAGACTGAAGCTTTCTTT.

The rearrangement joins TRBV20-1 to TRBJ2-1; D is uncertain. Germline V gene data show CDR1 as DFQATT and CDR2 as SNEGSKA (reference sequence). V was pared by 1 base and J by 0 bases, with 10 bases between. The CDR3 runs to 15 residues. In nucleotides, the CDR3 is TGCAGTGCTAGAGGGGTGGGCCGCTCCTACAATGAGCAGTTCTTC. Translated, it gives CSARGVGRSYNEQFF.

This clonotype was recorded a few times. V usage is TRBV12-3 or TRBV12-4 and J usage is TRBJ2-7; TRBD1 agrees at 10 bases. CDR3 length equals 14 residues. The trim removed 6 bases at V and 6 bases at J, leaving 8 bases unmatched. The CDR3 is CASRQDRGPGEQYF. The CDR3 nucleotides read TGTGCCAGCAGGCAAGACAGGGGGCCCGGCGAGCAGTACTTC.

This clonotype has a count of ten or more. The chain is built from TRBV29-1 and TRBJ2-3; 12 bases align to TRBD1. J was trimmed by 5 bases and V by 6 bases; bases with no gene match: 6. This CDR3 region has 14 residues. The germline gives CDR1 SQVTM, CDR2 ANQGSEA. CDR3 loop: CSVRDRGRVDTQYF. The CDR3 DNA follows: TGCAGCGTCCGGGACAGGGGGCGAGTAGATACGCAGTATTTT.

The chain carries TRBV20-1 and TRBJ2-3; D uncertain. CDR1 DFQATT and CDR2 SNEGSKA come from the germline V gene (reference sequence). This CDR3 has 12 residues. Trimming cost V 4 bases and J 5 bases, with 10 bases left between them. DNA for the CDR3: TGCAGTGCTAATCCCAATGGAGATACGCAGTATTTT. Amino acid sequence: CSANPNGDTQYF.

V usage is TRBV7-9 and J usage is TRBJ1-1, with 11 bases aligning to TRBD1. The CDR3 sequence is 14 residues long. Losses at the gene ends were 6 bases for V and 2 bases for J; bases not matched to a gene: 2. Per the germline V gene, CDR1 is SEHNR and CDR2 is FQNEAQ (reference sequence). CDR3 DNA sequence: TGTGCCAGCAGGGGACAGGGGGAAAACACTGAAGCTTTCTTT. Translating gives CASRGQGENTEAFF.

V usage is TRBV11-2 and J usage is TRBJ1-5; unclear D gene. This CDR3 spans 16 amino acids. Germline CDR1 reads SGHAT; CDR2 reads FQNNGV. V lost 0 bases, J lost 3 bases, and 12 bases lay in between. The CDR3 coding sequence is TGTGCCAGCAGCTTAGAGGGAGCGGGAATCAATCAGCCCCAGCATTTT. Translation gives CASSLEGAGINQPQHF.

This clonotype has just a few counts. This chain joins TRBV5-1 and TRBJ2-6, with 8 bases aligning to TRBD1. J was trimmed by 0 bases and V by 4 bases; bases with no gene match: 15. The CDR3 totals 20 residues. The germline gives CDR1 SGHRS, CDR2 YFSETQ. CDR3 residues: CASSPRPPGQENSGANVLTF. CDR3 nucleotide sequence: TGCGCCAGCAGCCCCAGACCTCCGGGACAGGAAAACTCTGGGGCCAACGTCCTGACTTTC.

The sample holds a few counts of this clonotype. The rearrangement joins TRBV30 to TRBJ1-1; TRBD1 is a possible D gene (5 bases). The CDR3 runs 18 residues. Germline values: CDR1 GTSNPN, CDR2 SVGIG (reference sequence). V lost 0 bases to trimming and J lost 3 bases, with 23 bases between them. The CDR3 DNA sequence: TGTGCCTGGAGTGTTATAGGGGCCTCAATGACAGATGACACTGAAGCTTTCTTT. As protein: CAWSVIGASMTDDTEAFF.

This sequence joins TRBV12-3 or TRBV12-4 and TRBJ2-7; perhaps TRBD1 as D (6 bases). The V and J ends lost 5 bases and 0 bases respectively, with 20 bases between them. The CDR3 has 17 amino acids. The CDR3, as DNA: TGTGCCAGCAGTGGTCCCGGGACAAGACTGGGCTCCTACGAGCAGTACTTC. Protein sequence: CASSGPGTRLGSYEQYF.